This T cell receptor beta chain was recovered during a study of T-cell reconstitution after alpha-beta-depleted transplantation in children. V dropped 7 bases and J dropped 10 bases, with 20 bases sitting between them. This CDR3 contains 14 residues. CDR1 is DFQATT, CDR2 SNEGSKA, per germline (reference sequence). This clonotype showed up just a few times. Unique molecular identifiers featured in how the TCRbeta library was prepared. TCRdb ran MiXCR on the PCR reads and lists one entry per CDR3 protein. The profile shows 640,000 or so distinct CDR3 sequences, 15% to 20% of them singletons. The material was PBMCs from the stem cell graft donor, obtained from the stem cell graft. V and J are TRBV20-1 and TRBJ1-6, with D unclear. The clonotype comes from a human donor who donated a stem cell graft to a child with acute myeloid leukemia. The DNA for the CDR3 is TGCAGTGTCCGTGGGGTCCTCGCCTTGTCACCCCTCCACTTT. It specifies CSVRGVLALSPLHF.